This paragraph reports one T cell receptor beta chain. This entry is derived from a study of blood T cell repertoires in COVID-19. Exposed study participants had met a COVID-19 case within 2 weeks before entry. Repertoires were generated with immunoSEQ multiplex PCR, while TCRdb's copy carries only in-frame clones and drops some. The data hold fewer than 250,000 clones, with about 80% observed a single time. The CDR3 extends over 18 amino acids. CDR1 and CDR2 from the germline V gene are SGHKS and YYEKEE (reference sequence). J was trimmed by 0 bases and V by 0 bases; bases with no gene match: 5. This clonotype originated in a woman in her 40s who had been exposed to COVID-19. The chain recombines TRBV5-5 with TRBJ1-5, with 11 bases aligning to TRBD1. Sequencing was performed on PBMCs or T cells enriched from blood (not recorded which). CDR3 bases: TGTGCCAGCAGCTTGGGGACAGGGGGCTCGAATAGCAATCAGCCCCAGCATTTT. Its protein is CASSLGTGGSNSNQPQHF. Full variable domain (remainder filled in from reference TRBV5-5 and TRBJ1-5): DAGVTQSPTHLIKTRGQQVTLRCSPISGHKSVSWYQQVLGQGPQFIFQYYEKEERGRGNFPDRFSARQFPNYSSELNVNALLLGDSALYLCASSLGTGGSNSNQPQHFGDGTRLSIL.